Described below is a single TCR beta chain sequence and its context. The antigen it binds to is not known. Per-base quality was not reported, and no clone a single base away is much larger than it. The germline V gene provides CDR1 SGHRS and CDR2 YFSETQ. Relative to germline, V is missing 8 bases and J is missing 6 bases, with 13 bases of the junction outside any gene match. Reading from cysteine to phenylalanine, the CDR3 counts 17 amino acids. Only the CDR3 region is kept as DNA, spanning 51 bases read in frame from base 1. This entry comes from a study of cytomegalovirus exposure and HLA in healthy donors (TCRdb year 2017). The study in broad terms: An earlier analysis of under 600 of the donors reported roughly 300 Gb of sequence data and about 100 million unique TCR beta sequences from 190 million or so T cells. In a later analysis, previously published TCR beta repertoires from 666 donors were re-analyzed and high-resolution HLA genotyping was added so that TCR occurrence patterns could be studied. The study aimed to test whether signatures of past pathogen exposure could be identified by cataloging public T cell receptors. In an earlier analysis of around 540 of the donors, high-throughput TCR beta sequencing was used to judge whether each TCR beta V gene segment behaved as functional or pseudogenic. A later genetic analysis took genome-wide SNP genotypes for 398 of the 666 donors and used that subset as a discovery cohort. Every repertoire in the discovery cohort had been generated on one and the same sequencing platform. Donor age, sex, ethnicity and CMV serostatus were collected together with the repertoire data. Using immunosequencing, the study profiled T cell repertoires from 550 to 750 subjects and related those repertoires to cytomegalovirus serostatus. Typing coverage varied by locus: roughly 620-640 donors for A, B, C, DRB1 and DQB1; around 560 for DQA1; 606 for DPA1; roughly 450 for DPB1. HLA typing included class I and class II loci at four-digit resolution. Of the roughly 400 genotyped donors, 65% to 90% fell in the genetic ancestry cluster associated with self-reported Caucasian donors. Approximately 300 gigabases of sequencing data and roughly 81 million unique TCR sequences made up an early release that covered approximately 700 HLA-typed donors. Rather than drawing on any new phenotypic data, the later analysis identified candidate immune exposures from TCR beta sequences and the way those sequences occurred across donors. Among 398 genotyped donors of the cohort, an average of about 240,000 unique TCR beta nucleotide sequences was sequenced per donor, of which 15% to 20% were non-productive. Along with the approximately 700-subject first cohort, a separate validation cohort of more than 90 different subjects was used. Roughly five DR-DQ haplotypes were handled as single units for association and clustering, since linkage in the cohort was strong. The study combined high-throughput TCR immunosequencing, statistical association of individual TCRs with disease status, and machine learning to predict cytomegalovirus infection status. Overall results and qualifications from the work: The classifier was reported to diagnose cytomegalovirus status with high specificity and sensitivity in both the original cohort and the validation cohort. CMV serostatus was the only immune exposure information available for the cohort. While some public TCRs were present in many individuals, most TCR sequences turned up only very rarely across donors. Roughly uniform sequencing depth across donors was assumed in presence/absence analyses, although this assumption may not hold. A further reported finding was that TCR beta sequences accurately predicted the HLA-A and HLA-B alleles for most subjects in the first cohort. The study gave a list of over 150 TCR beta chains associated with cytomegalovirus. According to a later analysis, most CMV-associated TCR beta chains appeared to be HLA-restricted, and the HLA associations seemed to be driven largely by CMV exposure. A cluster of highly shared sequence variants was judged likely to represent a technical artifact of the sequencing pipeline. A later analysis found that TCR association rates varied across HLA loci, with DRB1 alleles showing the most associated TCRs and HLA-C alleles the fewest. In an earlier analysis of 500 to 650 of the donors, most TCR beta V segments appeared in productive rearrangements about 87% or about 30% of the time, broadly matching IMGT annotations. In a later analysis, 16,951 TCR beta sequences were associated with specific HLA alleles at a false discovery rate of 0.05. When HLA alleles, especially DR and DQ, strongly co-occurred, TCR associations were difficult to assign to individual alleles. Three of the identified cytomegalovirus-associated TCR beta chains were confirmed in vitro to be specific for cytomegalovirus antigens. It was suggested by the authors that the approach could potentially be generalized to other disease states and immunological phenotypes. This cohort had only TCR beta chains sequenced, and the lack of alpha or paired-chain data limited which features could be detected. A later genetic analysis reported fewer N-insertions in productive TCRs among donors in an Asian-associated ancestry cluster than the roughly 670-donor mean. The 87-base-pair reads could not distinguish some IMGT-functional V segments, including TRBV6-2 and TRBV6-3, so those segments were excluded. According to a later analysis, parvovirus B19, influenza, CMV and Epstein-Barr virus appeared linked to several top co-occurrence clusters. Correlated functional status among segregating V segments might be attributable to linkage disequilibrium, but an unknown experimental factor could not be ruled out. V-gene and J-gene trimming of TCR beta chains was associated with a missense DCLRE1C variant in a later genetic analysis, and the association was replicated in an independent cohort. Fewer than 20 rarely observed V segments, including chromosome 9 orphons, were excluded from the earlier analysis of about 600 of the donors because counts were too low. A later analysis found that HLA-associated TCR beta chains were more clonally expanded and had lower generation probabilities than equally common non-associated chains. Because HLA typing was missing for some donors at each locus, association tests included only the typed subset.

Libraries were prepared through the immunoSEQ multiplex PCR assay. For the multiplex PCR, a mixture combining 60 forward primers for TCR Vbeta segments and 13 reverse primers for TCR Jbeta segments was used. The CDR3 region of rearranged TCR beta genes was amplified from genomic DNA with a multiplex PCR assay. On the Illumina HiSeq System, the amplified TCR beta libraries were sequenced as 87-base-pair reads. Turning to the authors' computational methods: A later analysis counted about 80 million unique TCR beta chains across the 666 repertoires, and some 11 million of these chains were shared by at least two donors. To remove PCR and sequencing errors, raw reads were error-corrected and collapsed into unique sequences using a nearest-neighbor algorithm that merged closely related sequences. CDR3 sequences were aligned to IMGT reference sequences to assign V, D and J gene segments. For a sequence to be retained, a match of at least six nucleotides was required to both a V gene segment and a J gene segment. A rearrangement counted as productive if the CDR3 had no stop codons and remained in frame with V and J, and every other rearrangement counted as non-productive. CDR3 was defined by IMGT convention, running from the second conserved V-encoded cysteine to the conserved J-encoded phenylalanine. The earlier analysis of fewer than 750 of the donors excluded sequences that lacked an unambiguous match to a single V gene segment. An earlier analysis of 587 of the donors called V segments functional above 56.7% productive rearrangements and segregating when the between-donor standard deviation exceeded 5%. A statistical classification framework was developed to diagnose cytomegalovirus status using the catalog of TCR beta chain sequences. A later analysis assigned V and J genes by comparing TCR nucleotide sequences with IMGT/GENE-DB human TR gene sequences. In a later analysis, CDR3 sequences and most-parsimonious VDJ recombination scenarios were assigned using the TCRdist pipeline. In a later analysis, each TCR beta chain was defined by its CDR3 amino acid sequence together with its V-gene family, and reads without a unique V-gene family were excluded. A later analysis removed 592 highly shared, low-generation-probability nucleotide sequences to deal with suspected cross-contamination and a sequencing artifact. For each public chain, a later analysis derived a clonal expansion index from normalized ranks of inferred template counts within each repertoire. In a later analysis, generation probabilities were computed using a VDJ recombination model fitted to out-of-frame rearrangements, and the results were checked against IGoR. Hypergeometric tests were used in a later analysis to score TCR-TCR, TCR-HLA and TCR-CMV co-occurrence, with a repertoire-size bias correction applied to the TCR pairs. A later analysis estimated false discovery rates by permuting HLA or CMV assignments 20 times. In a later analysis, co-occurring TCRs were grouped with DBSCAN, and TCRdist sequence similarity was added when clustering was performed within HLA-allele-positive subsets. Repertoires with fewer than 30,000 or more than 120,000 public chains were left out of co-occurrence clustering, as were roughly five repertoires with anomalous nucleotide sharing. TCRdb took this table from immuneACCESS and kept in-frame rearrangements with V and J called. Such tables lack part of the clones; where checked against another copy, unresolved V genes explain under half of the gap, and the rest is unexplained. The DNA gave D and trimming, while V, J and clone size come from that table. Here the sample has about 69,000 clones; around 74% occur a single time. Over 8.5% of the sample lies in the top ten.

In total, over 600 healthy bone marrow donors made up the cohort. Cohort members were all nominally healthy when sampled, although unrecorded immune exposures were likely present. The donor was CMV seropositive and was included in the group of 250 to 350 seropositive cohort members. A peripheral blood sample was provided by each donor, and peripheral blood mononuclear cells were used for TCR beta sequencing. The Qiagen DNeasy Blood Extraction Kit was used to extract genomic DNA from the blood cell samples. The rearranged segments are TRBV5-1 and TRBJ2-1, with TRBD2 matching 14 junction bases. The receptor's source is an older woman in good health and CMV-seropositive. Material: PBMCs. This receptor has the CDR3 CASRLAGGLANSNEQFF. The DNA sequence is given as TGCGCCAGTCGACTAGCGGGGGGGCTTGCGAACAGCAATGAGCAGTTCTTC.